This TCR beta chain stems from a study of T cell repertoires in cytomegalovirus infection. TCRdb called the reads again in MiXCR, with one record for every CDR3 protein. The repertoire includes 640,000 or so distinct CDR3 sequences, roughly a third of them detected once, and approximately 18% sits in the top ten. Trimming stripped 3 bases from V and 1 base from J, with 16 bases between. Germline lookup yields CDR1 MGHRA and CDR2 YSYEKL. The CDR3 runs 17 residues. With regard to this clonotype: Its antigen is unidentified.

The sequenced sample was cultured PBMCs, obtained from culture after CMV antigen stimulation. The chain is built from TRBV4-1 and TRBJ2-1; the D gene is possibly TRBD2 (6 bases). The receptor was derived from a human donor in good health (CMV status not recorded). Some clones in this sample may be carry-over from other donors' samples. The CDR3 nucleotides read TGCGCCAGCAGCCAGGTAGCGGCGGGGTCGTCCTACAATGAGCAGTTCTTC. It encodes CASSQVAAGSSYNEQFF.